This paragraph covers one T cell receptor beta chain sequence. This specimen comes from a study of OX40 agonist ivuxolimab in advanced cancers. Profiled with immunoSEQ multiplex PCR; TCRdb holds only in-frame clones, not every one. The table records about 80,000 clones, roughly 80% of them present only once. Germline V gives CDR1 SGDLS, CDR2 YYNGEE. The CDR3 is made up of 14 amino acids. Trimming at V came to 4 bases and at J to 2 bases, leaving 3 bases not matched to a gene. The chain links TRBV9 to TRBJ2-5; 9 nucleotides match TRBD2. The input for sequencing was CD4+ or CD8+ T cells sorted from blood, taken in a trial of the OX40 agonist ivuxolimab. This TCR was sampled from an adult with an advanced solid tumor such as melanoma, head and neck, liver or kidney cancer. The CDR3 is CASSPSGTQETQYF. The CDR3 DNA follows: TGTGCCAGCAGCCCTAGCGGGACACAAGAGACCCAGTACTTC.